This T cell receptor (beta chain) was retrieved from a study of blood T cell repertoires in COVID-19. This table comes from immunoSEQ multiplex PCR, and its TCRdb copy is limited to in-frame clones, with some not included. This sample has approximately 180,000 clones, with around 79% found just once. There are 18 residues in the CDR3. V lost 0 bases to trimming and J lost 4 bases; unmatched junction nucleotides: 11. CDR1 is KGHDR and CDR2 is SFDVKD in the germline V gene. This TCR was sampled from a woman between 65 and 79 years old with acute or convalescent COVID-19. The V gene is TRBV24-1, the J gene TRBJ2-7; 10 bases agree with TRBD2. Sequencing used peripheral blood. CDR3 nucleotide sequence: TGTGCCACCAGTGATTTGTTAACCGGGACTAGCGAGACTTACGAGCAGTACTTC. Protein product: CATSDLLTGTSETYEQYF.